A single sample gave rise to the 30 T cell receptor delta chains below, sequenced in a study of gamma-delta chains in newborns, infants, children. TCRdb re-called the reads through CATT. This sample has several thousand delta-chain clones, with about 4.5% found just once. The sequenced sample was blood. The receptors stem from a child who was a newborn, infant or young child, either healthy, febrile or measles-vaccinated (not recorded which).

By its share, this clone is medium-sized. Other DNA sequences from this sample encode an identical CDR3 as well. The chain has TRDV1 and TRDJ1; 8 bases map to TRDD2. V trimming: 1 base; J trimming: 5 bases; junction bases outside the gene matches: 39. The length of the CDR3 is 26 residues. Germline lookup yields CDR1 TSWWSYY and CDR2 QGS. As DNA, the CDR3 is TGTGCTCTTGGGGAACCTATTGAAGGCTTCCTACACCGTACTGGAATCCCTTTAGAGCACCCAGATAAACTCATCTTT. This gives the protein CALGEPIEGFLHRTGIPLEHPDKLIF.

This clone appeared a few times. DNA of the CDR3: TGTGCCTGTGACTCCTACTGGGGGATACGAGAGGACGGACGTGGTACCGATAAACTCATCTTT. It codes for CACDSYWGIREDGRGTDKLIF. The rearrangement joins TRDV2 to TRDJ1; 13 nucleotides align to TRDD3. With V trimmed by 3 bases and J by 2 bases, 20 bases remained unmatched. The CDR3 spans 21 residues. The V gene's germline CDR1 is GEAIGNYY and CDR2 EKD.

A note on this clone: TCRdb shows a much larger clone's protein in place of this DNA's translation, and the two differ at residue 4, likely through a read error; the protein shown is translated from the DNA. CDR3: CACGSLGTDTDKLIF. As DNA, the CDR3 is TGTGCCTGTGGCAGTCTGGGGACAGACACCGATAAACTCATCTTT. The chain has TRDV2 and TRDJ1, with a weak D call TRDD3 (6 bases). The CDR3 has 15 residues. Germline CDR1 is GEAIGNYY and CDR2 is EKD. Trimming cost V 5 bases and J 0 bases, with 15 bases left between them.

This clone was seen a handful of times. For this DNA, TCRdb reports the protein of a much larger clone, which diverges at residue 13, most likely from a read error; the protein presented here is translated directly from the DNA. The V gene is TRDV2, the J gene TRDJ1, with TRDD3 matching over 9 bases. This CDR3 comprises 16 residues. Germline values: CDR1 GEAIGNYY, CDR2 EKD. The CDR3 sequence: CACDTVGGYSGDILIF. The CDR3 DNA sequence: TGTGCCTGTGACACCGTTGGGGGATATTCTGGCGATATACTCATCTTT.

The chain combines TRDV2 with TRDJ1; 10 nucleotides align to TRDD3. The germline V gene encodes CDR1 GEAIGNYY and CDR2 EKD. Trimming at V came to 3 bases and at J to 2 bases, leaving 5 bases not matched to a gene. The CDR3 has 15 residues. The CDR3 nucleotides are TGTGCCTGTGACCCAATACTGGGGGATACCGATAAACTCATCTTT. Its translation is CACDPILGDTDKLIF.

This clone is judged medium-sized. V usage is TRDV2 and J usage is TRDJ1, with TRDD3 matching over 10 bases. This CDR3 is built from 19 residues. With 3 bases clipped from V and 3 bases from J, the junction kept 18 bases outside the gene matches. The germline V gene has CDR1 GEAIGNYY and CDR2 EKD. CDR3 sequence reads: CACDQVLGDSGRKADKLIF. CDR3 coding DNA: TGTGCCTGTGACCAGGTCCTGGGGGATAGCGGGCGTAAAGCCGATAAACTCATCTTT.

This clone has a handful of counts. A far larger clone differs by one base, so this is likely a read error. CDR3 amino acids: CACDTADRGIGTDKLIF. CDR3 in DNA: TGTGCCTGTGACACGGCCGATCGCGGTATTGGCACCGATAAACTCATCTTT. This rearrangement joins TRDV2 to TRDJ1; D remains ambiguous. Trimming pared 1 base from V and 1 base from J, leaving 18 bases between. CDR3 length equals 17 residues. Germline assignment: CDR1 GEAIGNYY and CDR2 EKD.

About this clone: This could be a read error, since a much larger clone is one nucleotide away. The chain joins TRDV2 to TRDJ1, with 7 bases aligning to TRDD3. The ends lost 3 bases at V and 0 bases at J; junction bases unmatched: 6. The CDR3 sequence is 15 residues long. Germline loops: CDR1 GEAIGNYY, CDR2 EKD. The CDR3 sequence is CACDGLGAYTDKLIF. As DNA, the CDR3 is TGTGCCTGTGACGGTCTGGGGGCCTACACCGATAAACTCATCTTT.

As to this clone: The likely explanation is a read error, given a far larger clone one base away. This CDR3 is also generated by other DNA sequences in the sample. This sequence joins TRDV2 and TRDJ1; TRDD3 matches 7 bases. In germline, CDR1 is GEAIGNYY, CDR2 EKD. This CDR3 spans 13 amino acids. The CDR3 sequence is CACDTWGTDKLIF. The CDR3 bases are TGTGCCTGTGACACCTGGGGGACCGACAAACTCATCTTT.

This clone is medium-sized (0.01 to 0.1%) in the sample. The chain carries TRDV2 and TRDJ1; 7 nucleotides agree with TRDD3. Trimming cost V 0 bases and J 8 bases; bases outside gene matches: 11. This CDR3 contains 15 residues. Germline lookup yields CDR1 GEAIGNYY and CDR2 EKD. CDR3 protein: CACDTVAGGLGKLIF. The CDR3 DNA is TGTGCCTGTGACACCGTGGCCGGGGGATTGGGGAAACTCATCTTT.

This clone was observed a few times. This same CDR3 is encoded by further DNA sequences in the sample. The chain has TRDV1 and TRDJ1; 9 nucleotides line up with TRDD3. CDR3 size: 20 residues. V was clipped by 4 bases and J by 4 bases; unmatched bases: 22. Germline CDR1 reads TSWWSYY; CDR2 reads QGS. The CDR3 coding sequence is TGTGCTCTTGGGGCCCCCCCGCCTTCCACGATACTGGGGGACCGCGATAAACTCATCTTT. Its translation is CALGAPPPSTILGDRDKLIF.

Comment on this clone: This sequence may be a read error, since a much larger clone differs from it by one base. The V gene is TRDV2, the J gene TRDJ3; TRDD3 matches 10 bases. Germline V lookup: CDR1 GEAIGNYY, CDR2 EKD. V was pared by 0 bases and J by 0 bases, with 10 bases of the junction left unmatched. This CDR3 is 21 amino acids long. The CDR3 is CACDTVLGDGPRSWDTRQMFF. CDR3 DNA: TGTGCCTGTGACACCGTACTGGGGGATGGCCCCCGCTCCTGGGACACCCGACAGATGTTTTTC.

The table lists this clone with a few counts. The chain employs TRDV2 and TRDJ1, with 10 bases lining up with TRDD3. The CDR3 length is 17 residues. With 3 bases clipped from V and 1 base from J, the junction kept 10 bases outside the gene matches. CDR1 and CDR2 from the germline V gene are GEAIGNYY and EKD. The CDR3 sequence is CACDSLGDKLSTDKLIF. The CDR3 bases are TGTGCCTGTGACTCCCTGGGGGATAAATTGAGCACCGATAAACTCATCTTT.

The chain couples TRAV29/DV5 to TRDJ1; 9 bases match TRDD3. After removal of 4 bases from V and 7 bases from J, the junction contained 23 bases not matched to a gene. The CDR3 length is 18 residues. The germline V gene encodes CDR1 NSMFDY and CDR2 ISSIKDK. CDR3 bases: TGTGCAGCACCGATAACCGCCTCCCTCGGGGGATACCAGTTTAAACTCATCTTT. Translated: CAAPITASLGGYQFKLIF.

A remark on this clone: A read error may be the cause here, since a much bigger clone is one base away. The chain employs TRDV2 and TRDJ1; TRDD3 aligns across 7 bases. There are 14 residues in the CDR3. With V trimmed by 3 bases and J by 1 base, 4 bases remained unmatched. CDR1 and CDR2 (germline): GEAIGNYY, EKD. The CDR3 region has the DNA TGTGCCTGTGACCTACTGGGGTGCACCGATAAACTCATCTTT. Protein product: CACDLLGCTDKLIF.

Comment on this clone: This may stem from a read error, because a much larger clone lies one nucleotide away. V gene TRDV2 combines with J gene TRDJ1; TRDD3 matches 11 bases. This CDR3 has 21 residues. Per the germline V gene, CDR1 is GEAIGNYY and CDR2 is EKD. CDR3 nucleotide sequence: TGTGCCTGTGGCACCGTAGGATATGGGGGATACGGACGGGGAGGCACCGATAAACTCATCTTT. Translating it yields CACGTVGYGGYGRGGTDKLIF.

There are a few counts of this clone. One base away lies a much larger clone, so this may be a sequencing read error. The CDR3 is CACDCTGSSWDTRQMFF. The CDR3 region has the DNA TGTGCCTGTGACTGTACTGGGAGCTCCTGGGACACCCGACAGATGTTTTTC. This sequence joins TRDV2 and TRDJ3; TRDD3 might be the D (6 bases). V was shortened by 3 bases and J by 0 bases, with 11 bases between the two germline ends. CDR1 and CDR2 from the germline V gene are GEAIGNYY and EKD. The CDR3 consists of 17 residues.

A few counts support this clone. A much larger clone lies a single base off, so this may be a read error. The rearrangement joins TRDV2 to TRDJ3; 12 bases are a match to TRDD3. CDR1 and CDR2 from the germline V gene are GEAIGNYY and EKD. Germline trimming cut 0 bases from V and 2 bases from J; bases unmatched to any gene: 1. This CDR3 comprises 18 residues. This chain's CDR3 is CACDTLGDTPWDTRQMFF. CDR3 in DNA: TGTGCCTGTGACACCCTGGGGGATACGCCCTGGGACACCCGACAGATGTTTTTC.

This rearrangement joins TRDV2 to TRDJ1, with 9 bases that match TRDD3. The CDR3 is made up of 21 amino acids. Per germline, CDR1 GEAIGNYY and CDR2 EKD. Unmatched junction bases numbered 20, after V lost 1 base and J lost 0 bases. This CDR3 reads CACDTVRSGGLGSVYTDKLIF. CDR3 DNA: TGTGCCTGTGACACGGTGCGATCTGGGGGATTAGGGTCCGTGTACACCGATAAACTCATCTTT.

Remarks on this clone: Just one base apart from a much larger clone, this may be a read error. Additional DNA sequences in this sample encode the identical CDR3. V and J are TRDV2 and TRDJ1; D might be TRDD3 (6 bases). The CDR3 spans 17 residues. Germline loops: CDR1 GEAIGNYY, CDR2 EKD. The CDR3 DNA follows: TGTGCCTGTGACACCGTTGGGGGTGATAGAACCACCGATAAACTCATTTTT. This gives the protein CACDTVGGDRTTDKLIF.

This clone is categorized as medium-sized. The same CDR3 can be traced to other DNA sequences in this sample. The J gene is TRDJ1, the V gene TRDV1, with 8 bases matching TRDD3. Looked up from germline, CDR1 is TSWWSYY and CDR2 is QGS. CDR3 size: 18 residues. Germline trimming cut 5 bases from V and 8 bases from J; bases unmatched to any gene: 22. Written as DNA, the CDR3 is TGTGCTCTTGGGCCACAATTACTTCCCCTCGTTACTGGGGGGAAACTCATCTTT. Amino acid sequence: CALGPQLLPLVTGGKLIF.

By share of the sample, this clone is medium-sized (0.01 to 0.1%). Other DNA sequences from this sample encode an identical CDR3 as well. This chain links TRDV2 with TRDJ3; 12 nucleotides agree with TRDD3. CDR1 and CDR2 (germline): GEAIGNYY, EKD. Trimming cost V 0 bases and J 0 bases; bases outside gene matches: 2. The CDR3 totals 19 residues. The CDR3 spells CACDTVLGDTSWDTRQMFF. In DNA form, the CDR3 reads TGTGCCTGTGACACCGTACTGGGGGATACCTCCTGGGACACCCGACAGATGTTTTTC.

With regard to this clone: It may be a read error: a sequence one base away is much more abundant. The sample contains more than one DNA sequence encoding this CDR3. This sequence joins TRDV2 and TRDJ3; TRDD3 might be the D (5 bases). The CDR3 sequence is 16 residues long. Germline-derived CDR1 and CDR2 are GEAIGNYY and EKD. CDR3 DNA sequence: TGTGCCTGTGACACCGTCAACTCCTGGGACACCCGACAGATGTTCTTC. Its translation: CACDTVNSWDTRQMFF.

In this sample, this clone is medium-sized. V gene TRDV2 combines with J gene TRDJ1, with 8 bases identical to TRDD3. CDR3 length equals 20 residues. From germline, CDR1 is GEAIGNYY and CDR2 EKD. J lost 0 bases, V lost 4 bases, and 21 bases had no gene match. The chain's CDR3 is CACEGLQGIHKTEYTDKLIF. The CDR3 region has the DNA TGTGCCTGTGAAGGCCTTCAGGGGATACATAAGACTGAGTACACCGATAAACTCATCTTT.

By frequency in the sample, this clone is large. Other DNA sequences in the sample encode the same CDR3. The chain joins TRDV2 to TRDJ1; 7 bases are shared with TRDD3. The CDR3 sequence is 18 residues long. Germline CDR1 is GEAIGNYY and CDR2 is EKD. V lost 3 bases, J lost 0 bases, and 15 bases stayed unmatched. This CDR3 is CACDGLHSVDTYTDKLIF. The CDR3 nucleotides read TGTGCCTGTGACGGACTCCACTCAGTGGATACGTACACCGATAAACTCATCTTT.

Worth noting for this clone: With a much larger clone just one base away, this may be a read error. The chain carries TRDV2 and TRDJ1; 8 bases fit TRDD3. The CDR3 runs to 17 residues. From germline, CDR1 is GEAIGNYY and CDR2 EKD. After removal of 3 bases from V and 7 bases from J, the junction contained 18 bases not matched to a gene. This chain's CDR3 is CACDPPGDMRGSGKLIF. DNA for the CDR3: TGTGCCTGTGACCCTCCGGGGGATATGAGGGGTTCCGGTAAACTCATCTTT.

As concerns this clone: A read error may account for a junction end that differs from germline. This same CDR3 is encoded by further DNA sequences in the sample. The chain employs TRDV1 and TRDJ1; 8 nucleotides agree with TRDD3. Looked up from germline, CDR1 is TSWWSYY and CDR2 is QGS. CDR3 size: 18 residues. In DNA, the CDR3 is TGTGCTCTTGGGGAACTAGTCGACTGGGGGGTTTACACCGATAAACTCATCTTC. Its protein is CALGELVDWGVYTDKLIF.

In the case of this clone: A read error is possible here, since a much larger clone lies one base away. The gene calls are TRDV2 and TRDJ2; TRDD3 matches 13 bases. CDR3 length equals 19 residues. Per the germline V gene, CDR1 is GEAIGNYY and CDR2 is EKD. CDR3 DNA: TGTGCCTGTGACACTGTACTGGGGGATACGGGGGCTTTTACAGCACAACTCTTCTTT. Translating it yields CACDTVLGDTGAFTAQLFF.

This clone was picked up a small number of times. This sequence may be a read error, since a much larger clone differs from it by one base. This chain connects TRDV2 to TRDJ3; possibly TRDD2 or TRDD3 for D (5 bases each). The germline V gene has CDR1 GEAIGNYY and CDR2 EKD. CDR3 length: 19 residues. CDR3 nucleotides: TGTGCCTGTGACACCGGTACTTCCCACTACTCCTGGGACACCCGACAGACGTTTTTC. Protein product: CACDTGTSHYSWDTRQTFF.

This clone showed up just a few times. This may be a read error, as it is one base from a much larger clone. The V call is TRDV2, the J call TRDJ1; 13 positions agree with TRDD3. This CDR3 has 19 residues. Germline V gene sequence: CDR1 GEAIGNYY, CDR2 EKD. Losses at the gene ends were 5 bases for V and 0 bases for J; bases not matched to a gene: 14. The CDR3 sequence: CACGALLGDTRGNTDKLIF. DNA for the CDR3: TGTGCCTGTGGCGCTCTACTGGGGGATACGCGAGGGAACACCGATAAACTCATCTTT.